These 6 T cell receptor beta chains were all obtained from the same sample, sequenced in a study of cytomegalovirus exposure and HLA in healthy donors. Both 60 Vbeta primers and 13 Jbeta primers went into the PCR. Produced via immunoSEQ multiplex PCR; TCRdb's table is partial and in-frame only. The sample includes 150,000 to 200,000 clones, 55% to 70% of them seen just once. The sample comprised PBMCs. Receptors were obtained from a woman aged 40 to 50 in good health and CMV-seropositive.

This clone has a handful of counts. The chain carries TRBV7-2 and TRBJ2-3; 9 bases fit TRBD2. CDR1 and CDR2 from the germline V gene are SGHTA and FQGNSA. The CDR3 runs to 15 residues. The V and J ends lost 3 bases and 5 bases, in that order; junction bases with no gene match: 6. The CDR3 nucleotides read TGTGCCAGCAGCTTCGGCGGGAGGGCCATAGATACGCAGTATTTT. Amino acid sequence: CASSFGGRAIDTQYF.

This chain connects TRBV28 to TRBJ1-2; D unclear. The CDR3 extends over 13 amino acids. Trimming left V 5 bases short and J 4 bases short, with 11 bases between. Germline-derived CDR1 and CDR2 are MDHEN and SYDVKM. CDR3: CASSGLDGYGYTF. The CDR3, as DNA: TGTGCCAGCAGTGGACTGGACGGCTATGGCTACACCTTC.

The rearrangement links TRBV19 to TRBJ2-5; TRBD2 matches 7 bases. Germline CDR1 reads LNHDA; CDR2 reads SQIVND (reference sequence). The V and J ends lost 5 bases and 2 bases, in that order; junction bases with no gene match: 2. The CDR3 is 13 amino acids. The CDR3: CASSASGQETQYF. CDR3 bases: TGTGCCAGTAGTGCTAGCGGTCAAGAGACCCAGTACTTC.

In its sample, this clone was seen a few times. This chain uses TRBV6-5 with TRBJ2-5, with 10 bases that match TRBD2. Per the germline V gene, CDR1 is MNHEY and CDR2 is SVGAGI. V gave up 4 bases and J gave up 5 bases; unmatched junction bases: 7. The CDR3 runs 15 residues. The CDR3 loop reads CASSLASGSRETQYF. For the CDR3, the DNA is TGTGCCAGCAGTTTAGCTAGCGGGAGTCGGGAGACCCAGTACTTC.

The chain has TRBV28 and TRBJ1-2, with D uncertain. The CDR3 runs to 12 residues. Germline CDR1 reads MDHEN; CDR2 reads SYDVKM. The germline V and J ends were trimmed by 3 bases and 4 bases, with 6 bases remaining between them. The CDR3 is CASSFGVYGYTF. DNA for the CDR3: TGTGCCAGCAGTTTCGGGGTCTATGGCTACACCTTC.

CDR3 loop: CASSSQPGQGSDTQYF. The CDR3 DNA reads TGCGCCAGCAGCTCGCAACCGGGACAGGGTTCAGATACGCAGTATTTT. This chain links TRBV5-1 with TRBJ2-3, with 9 bases identical to TRBD1. In germline, CDR1 is SGHRS, CDR2 YFSETQ. This CDR3 has 16 amino acids. J was trimmed by 4 bases and V by 3 bases; bases with no gene match: 9.